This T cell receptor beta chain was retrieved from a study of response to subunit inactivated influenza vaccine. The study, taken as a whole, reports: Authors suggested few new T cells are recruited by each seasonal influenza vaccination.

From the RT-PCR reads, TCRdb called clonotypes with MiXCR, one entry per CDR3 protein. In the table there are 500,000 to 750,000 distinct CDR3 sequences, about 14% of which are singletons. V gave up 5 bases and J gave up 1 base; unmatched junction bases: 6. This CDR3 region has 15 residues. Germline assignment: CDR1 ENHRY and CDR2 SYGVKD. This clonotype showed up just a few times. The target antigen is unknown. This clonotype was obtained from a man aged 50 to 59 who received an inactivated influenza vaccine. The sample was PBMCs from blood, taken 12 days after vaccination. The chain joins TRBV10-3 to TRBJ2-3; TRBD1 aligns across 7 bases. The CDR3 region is CAISLQGSGTDTQYF. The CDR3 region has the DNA TGTGCCATCAGTTTACAGGGGAGTGGCACAGATACGCAGTATTTT.